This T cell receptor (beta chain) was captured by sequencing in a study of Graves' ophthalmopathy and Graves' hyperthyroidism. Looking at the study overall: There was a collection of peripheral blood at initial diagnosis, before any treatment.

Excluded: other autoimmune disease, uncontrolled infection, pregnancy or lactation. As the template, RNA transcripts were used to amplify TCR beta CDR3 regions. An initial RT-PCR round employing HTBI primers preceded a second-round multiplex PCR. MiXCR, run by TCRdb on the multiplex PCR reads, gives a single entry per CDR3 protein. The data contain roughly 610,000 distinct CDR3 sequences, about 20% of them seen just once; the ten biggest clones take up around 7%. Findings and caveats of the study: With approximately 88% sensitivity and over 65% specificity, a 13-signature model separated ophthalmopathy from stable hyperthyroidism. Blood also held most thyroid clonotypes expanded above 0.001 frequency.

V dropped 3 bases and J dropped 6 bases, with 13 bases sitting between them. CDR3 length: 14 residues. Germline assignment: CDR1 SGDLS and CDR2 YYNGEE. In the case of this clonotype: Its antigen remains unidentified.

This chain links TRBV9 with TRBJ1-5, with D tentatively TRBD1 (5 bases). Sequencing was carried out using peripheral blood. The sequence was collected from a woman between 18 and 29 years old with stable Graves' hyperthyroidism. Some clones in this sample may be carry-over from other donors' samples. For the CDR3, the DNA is TGTGCCAGCAGCGAGACAGATTTATTTCAGCCCCAGCATTTT. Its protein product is CASSETDLFQPQHF.